This T cell receptor (beta chain) was retrieved from a study of memory CD4+ T cells and cytomegalovirus serostatus. Using immunoSEQ multiplex PCR, the repertoire was profiled, and TCRdb retains in-frame clones only, with some absent. Seen here are nearly 60,000 clones, roughly 77% observed once, and the top ten hold 1.1%. The sort gate was single viable CD3+CD4+CD8-CD45RO+ cells for memory CD4+ T cells. The CDR3 covers 17 residues. Germline CDR1 reads MGHRA; CDR2 reads YSYEKL. The V gene lost 4 bases and the J gene lost 1 base, with 20 bases spanning the gap. The receptor was derived from an adult in good health and CMV-seronegative. The genes are TRBV4-1 and TRBJ2-7; D ambiguous. Sequencing was performed on memory CD4+ T cells from blood. CDR3 in DNA: TGCGCCAGCAGCCGCGAAAAACGGTCTGGCTCATCCTACGAGCAGTACTTC. Translating it yields CASSREKRSGSSYEQYF.